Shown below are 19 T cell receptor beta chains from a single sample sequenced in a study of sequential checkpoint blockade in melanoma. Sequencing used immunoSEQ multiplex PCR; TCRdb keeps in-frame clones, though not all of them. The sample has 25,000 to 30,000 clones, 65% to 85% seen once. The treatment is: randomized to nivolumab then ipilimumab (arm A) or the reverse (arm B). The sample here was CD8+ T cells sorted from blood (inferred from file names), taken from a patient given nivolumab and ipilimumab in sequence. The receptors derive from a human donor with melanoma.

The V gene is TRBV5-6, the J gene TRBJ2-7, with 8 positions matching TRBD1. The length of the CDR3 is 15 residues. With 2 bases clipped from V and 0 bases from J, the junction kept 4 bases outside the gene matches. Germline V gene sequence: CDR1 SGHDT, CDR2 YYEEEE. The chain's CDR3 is CASSLGDRISYEQYF. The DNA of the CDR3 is TGTGCCAGCAGCTTAGGGGACAGGATCTCCTACGAGCAGTACTTC. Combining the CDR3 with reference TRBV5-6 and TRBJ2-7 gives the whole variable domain DAGVTQSPTHLIKTRGQQVTLRCSPKSGHDTVSWYQQALGQGPQFIFQYYEEEERQRGNFPDRFSGHQFPNYSSELNVNALLLGDSALYLCASSLGDRISYEQYFGPGTRLTVT.

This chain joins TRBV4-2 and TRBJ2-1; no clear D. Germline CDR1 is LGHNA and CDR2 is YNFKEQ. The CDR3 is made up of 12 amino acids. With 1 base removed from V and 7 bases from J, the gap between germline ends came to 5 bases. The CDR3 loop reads CASSQGGNEQFF. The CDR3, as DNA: TGTGCCAGCAGCCAAGGAGGAAATGAGCAGTTCTTC.

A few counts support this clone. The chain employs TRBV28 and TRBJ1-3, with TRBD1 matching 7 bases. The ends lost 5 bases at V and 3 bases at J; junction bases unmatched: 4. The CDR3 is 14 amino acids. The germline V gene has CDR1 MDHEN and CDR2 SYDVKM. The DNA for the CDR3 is TGTGCCAGCAGTCACAGGGGAGATGGAAACACCATATATTTT. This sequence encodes CASSHRGDGNTIYF.

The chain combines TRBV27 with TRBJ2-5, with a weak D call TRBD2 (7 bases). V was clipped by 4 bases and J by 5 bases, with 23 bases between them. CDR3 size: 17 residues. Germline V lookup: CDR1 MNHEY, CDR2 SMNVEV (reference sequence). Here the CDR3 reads CASSSKRYREGWETQYF. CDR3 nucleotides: TGTGCCAGCAGTTCTAAACGATACAGGGAGGGTTGGGAGACCCAGTACTTC.

CDR3 amino acids: CASSQGAGPSYEQYF. CDR3 DNA: TGTGCCAGCAGCCAAGGCGCGGGGCCCTCCTACGAGCAGTACTTC. This chain uses TRBV4-2 with TRBJ2-7, with a weak D call TRBD2 (6 bases). CDR1 and CDR2 (germline): LGHNA, YNFKEQ. V lost 1 base and J 0 bases, leaving 10 bases between the germline ends. The length of the CDR3 is 15 residues.

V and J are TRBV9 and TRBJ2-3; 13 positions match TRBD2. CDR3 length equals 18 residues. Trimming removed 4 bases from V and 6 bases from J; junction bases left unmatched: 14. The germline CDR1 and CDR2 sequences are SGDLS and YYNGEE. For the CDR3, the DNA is TGTGCCAGCAGCCCCTTCGGGCGGACTAGCGGGAGATCGGATACGCAGTATTTT. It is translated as CASSPFGRTSGRSDTQYF.

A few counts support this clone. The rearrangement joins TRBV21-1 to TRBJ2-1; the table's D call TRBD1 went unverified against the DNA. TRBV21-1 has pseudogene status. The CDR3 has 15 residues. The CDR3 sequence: CASTQTGGGAGEQFF. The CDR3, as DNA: TGTGCCAGCACCCAGACAGGGGGCGGAGCGGGAGAGCAGTTCTTC.

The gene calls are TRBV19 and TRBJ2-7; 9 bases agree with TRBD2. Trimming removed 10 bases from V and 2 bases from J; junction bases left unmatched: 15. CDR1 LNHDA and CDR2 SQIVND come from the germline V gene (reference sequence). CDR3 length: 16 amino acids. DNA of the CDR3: TGTGCCACCGCCCCGCGGGGGGGCCCTGCAACCTACGAGCAGTACTTC. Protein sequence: CATAPRGGPATYEQYF.

CDR3 DNA: TGTGCTAGTGGTTTGCCCGGGACAGGGGCAGATACGCAGTATTTT. It codes for CASGLPGTGADTQYF. The chain employs TRBV12-5 and TRBJ2-3; TRBD1 matches 10 bases. Germline-derived CDR1 and CDR2 are LGHNT and FRNRAP. CDR3 length: 15 amino acids. The V segment lost 2 bases and the J segment 4 bases; nucleotides outside the gene matches: 3.

Written as DNA, the CDR3 is TGTGCCAGCAGCCCCCTATCCATGAACACTGAAGCTTTCTTT. It yields the protein CASSPLSMNTEAFF. The chain combines TRBV7-2 with TRBJ1-1; the D is unclear. The CDR3 is 14 amino acids. V lost 5 bases, J lost 0 bases, and 10 bases lay in between. Germline V lookup: CDR1 SGHTA, CDR2 FQGNSA.

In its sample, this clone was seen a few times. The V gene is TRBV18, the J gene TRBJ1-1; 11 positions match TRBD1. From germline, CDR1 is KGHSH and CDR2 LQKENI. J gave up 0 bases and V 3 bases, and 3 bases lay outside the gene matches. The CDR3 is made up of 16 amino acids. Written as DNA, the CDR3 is TGTGCCAGCTCACCCCCGGACAGGGGGCTGAACACTGAAGCTTTCTTT. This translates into CASSPPDRGLNTEAFF. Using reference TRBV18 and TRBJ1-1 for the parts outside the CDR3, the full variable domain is NAGVMQNPRHLVRRRGQEARLRCSPMKGHSHVYWYRQLPEEGLKFMVYLQKENIIDESGMPKERFSAEFPKEGPSILRIQQVVRGDSAAYFCASSPPDRGLNTEAFFGQGTRLTVV.

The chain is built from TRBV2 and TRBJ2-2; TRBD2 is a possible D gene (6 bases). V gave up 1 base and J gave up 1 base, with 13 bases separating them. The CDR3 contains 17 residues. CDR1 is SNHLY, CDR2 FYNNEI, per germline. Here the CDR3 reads CASSEELGLVNTGELFF. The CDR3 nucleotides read TGTGCCAGCAGTGAAGAGTTGGGACTCGTGAACACCGGGGAGCTGTTTTTT.

CDR3 sequence: CASSAHPEGGLNEQFF. The CDR3 DNA is TGTGCCAGCAGTGCCCACCCGGAGGGGGGGCTTAATGAGCAGTTCTTC. This chain uses TRBV6-6 with TRBJ2-1, with a weak D call TRBD2 (7 bases). This CDR3 has 16 amino acids. Germline V gene data show CDR1 as MNHNY and CDR2 as SVGAGI (reference sequence). Trimming took 5 bases from V and 7 from J, leaving 21 bases between them.

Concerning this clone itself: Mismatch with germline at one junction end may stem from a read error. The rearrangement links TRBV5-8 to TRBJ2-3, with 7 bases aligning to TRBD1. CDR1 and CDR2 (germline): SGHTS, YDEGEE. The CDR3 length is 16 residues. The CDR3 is CASSLSATGHTNTQYF. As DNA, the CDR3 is TGTGCCAGCAGCTTGTCCGCGACAGGGCACACAAATACGCAGTATTTT. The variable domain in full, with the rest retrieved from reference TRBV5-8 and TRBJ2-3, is EAGVTQSPTHLIKTRGQQATLRCSPISGHTSVYWYQQALGLGLQFLLWYDEGEERNRGNFPPRFSGRQFPNYSSELNVNALELEDSALYLCASSLSATGHTNTQYFGPGTRLTVL.

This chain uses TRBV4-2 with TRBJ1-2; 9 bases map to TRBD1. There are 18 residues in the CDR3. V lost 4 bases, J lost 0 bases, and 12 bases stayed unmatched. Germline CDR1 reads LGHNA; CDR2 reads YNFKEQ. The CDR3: CASSPPVPGQGSNYGYTF. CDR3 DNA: TGTGCCAGCAGCCCTCCCGTCCCGGGACAGGGATCTAACTATGGCTACACCTTC.

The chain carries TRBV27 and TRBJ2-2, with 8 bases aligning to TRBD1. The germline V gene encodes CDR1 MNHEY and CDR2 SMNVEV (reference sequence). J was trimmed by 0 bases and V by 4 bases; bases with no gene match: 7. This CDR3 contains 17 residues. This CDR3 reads CASSSLQGGANTGELFF. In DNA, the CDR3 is TGTGCCAGCAGTTCTCTACAGGGGGGCGCGAACACCGGGGAGCTGTTTTTT.

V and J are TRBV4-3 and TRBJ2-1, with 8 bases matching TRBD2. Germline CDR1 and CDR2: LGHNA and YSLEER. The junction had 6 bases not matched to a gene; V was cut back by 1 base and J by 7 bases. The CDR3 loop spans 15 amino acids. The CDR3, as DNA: TGCGCCAGCAGCCAAGGGAGCGGGAGCTTTAATGAGCAGTTCTTC. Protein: CASSQGSGSFNEQFF.

The CDR3 reads CASSEAEGSPPYNEQFF. DNA for the CDR3: TGTGCCAGCAGTGAAGCTGAGGGATCCCCACCCTACAATGAGCAGTTCTTC. The chain uses TRBV6-1 and TRBJ2-1, with D perhaps matching TRBD2 (5 bases). The germline V and J ends were trimmed by 0 bases and 2 bases, with 14 bases remaining between them. The CDR3 spans 17 residues. Looked up from germline, CDR1 is MNHNS and CDR2 is SASEGT.

The CDR3 region is CASSLTLAGYDEQYF. Written as DNA, the CDR3 is TGTGCCAGCAGCTTAACGTTAGCGGGATACGACGAGCAGTACTTC. This rearrangement joins TRBV7-3 to TRBJ2-7; TRBD2 matches 8 bases. The germline CDR1 and CDR2 sequences are SGHTA and FQGTGA. The CDR3 runs 15 residues. Unmatched junction bases numbered 6, after V lost 0 bases and J lost 5 bases.